The 8 T cell receptor beta chains below all came from one sample that was sequenced in a study of blood T cell repertoires in COVID-19. Sequencing was performed with immunoSEQ multiplex PCR; in TCRdb, only in-frame clones are kept and a portion is missing. Of 250,000 or so clones listed, roughly 86% were seen once; the top ten hold about 10%. Sequencing input: peripheral blood. These receptors were taken from a middle-aged man with active or convalescent COVID-19.

The chain combines TRBV19 with TRBJ2-2; D perhaps matches TRBD1 (5 bases). Germline V gene lookup returns CDR1 LNHDA and CDR2 SQIVND (reference sequence). This CDR3 contains 16 residues. Trimming pared 5 bases from V and 4 bases from J, leaving 17 bases between. As DNA, the CDR3 is TGTGCCAGTAGTCTATGGGCGACAGTCTTCACCGGGGAGCTGTTTTTT. This codes for CASSLWATVFTGELFF.

This clone turned up a few times. The J gene is TRBJ2-3, the V gene TRBV7-2; D is unresolved. The CDR3 loop spans 12 amino acids. The V end lost 5 bases, the J end lost 2 bases, and 5 bases lay between the germline ends. Germline-derived CDR1 and CDR2 are SGHTA and FQGNSA. CDR3 bases: TGTGCCAGCAGCCGTTACACAGATACGCAGTATTTT. Translation: CASSRYTDTQYF.

The rearrangement joins TRBV2 to TRBJ1-2; D unclear. With 3 bases removed from V and 8 bases from J, the gap between germline ends came to 10 bases. The CDR3 length is 12 residues. Germline V gene sequence: CDR1 SNHLY, CDR2 FYNNEI. This CDR3 is CASSEIGGGYTF. CDR3 DNA sequence: TGTGCCAGCAGTGAGATCGGCGGAGGCTACACCTTC.

The chain is built from TRBV7-3 and TRBJ2-3; D perhaps matches TRBD1 (5 bases). The V and J ends lost 5 bases and 2 bases respectively, with 11 bases between them. The CDR3 is 14 amino acids. Germline CDR1 SGHTA, CDR2 FQGTGA. CDR3 coding DNA: TGTGCCAGCAGCGAGACAGTCCCCACAGATACGCAGTATTTT. Amino acids: CASSETVPTDTQYF.

The rearrangement uses TRBV27 and TRBJ1-2, with TRBD1 matching 7 bases. The J segment lost 1 base and the V segment lost 10 bases, leaving 6 bases of the junction unmatched. CDR1 MNHEY and CDR2 SMNVEV come from the germline V gene (reference sequence). CDR3 length: 13 amino acids. CDR3 region: CATRGQVNYGYTF. The CDR3, as DNA: TGTGCCACCCGAGGACAGGTTAACTATGGCTACACCTTC.

The chain has TRBV7-9 and TRBJ1-4, with a possible D match to TRBD1 (5 bases). The V end lost 4 bases, the J end lost 8 bases, and 17 bases lay between the germline ends. Germline V gene data show CDR1 as SEHNR and CDR2 as FQNEAQ (reference sequence). CDR3 length: 15 residues. The CDR3, as DNA: TGTGCCAGCAGCTCCCAGACAGCGTCCAGGGAAAAACTGTTTTTT. This sequence encodes CASSSQTASREKLFF.

This chain links TRBV19 with TRBJ1-2; 9 bases are shared with TRBD1. CDR1 is LNHDA, CDR2 SQIVND, per germline (reference sequence). The CDR3 sequence is 16 residues long. The V gene end was trimmed by 3 bases and the J gene end by 4 bases; junction bases not matched to a gene: 9. The CDR3 DNA reads as TGTGCCAGTAGTATCCCTTCGACAGGGGGAGGCTATGGCTACACCTTC. Amino acid sequence: CASSIPSTGGGYGYTF.

The genes are TRBV30 and TRBJ1-3, with 9 bases that match TRBD1. The length of the CDR3 is 16 residues. Germline trimming cut 0 bases from V and 6 bases from J; bases unmatched to any gene: 9. The germline CDR1 and CDR2 sequences are GTSNPN and SVGIG (reference sequence). The CDR3 protein is CAWSVRYRGQTNTIYF. The CDR3 bases are TGTGCCTGGAGTGTAAGGTACAGGGGGCAAACAAACACCATATATTTT.